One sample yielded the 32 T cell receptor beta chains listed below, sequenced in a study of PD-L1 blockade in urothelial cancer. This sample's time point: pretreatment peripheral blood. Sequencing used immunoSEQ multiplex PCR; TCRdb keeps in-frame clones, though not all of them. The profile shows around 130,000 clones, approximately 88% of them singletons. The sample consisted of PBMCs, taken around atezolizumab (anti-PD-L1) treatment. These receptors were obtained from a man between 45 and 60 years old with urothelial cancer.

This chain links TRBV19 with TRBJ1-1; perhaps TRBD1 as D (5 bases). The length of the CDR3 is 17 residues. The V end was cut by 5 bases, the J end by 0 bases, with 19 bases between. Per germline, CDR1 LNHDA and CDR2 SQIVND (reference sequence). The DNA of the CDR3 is TGTGCCAGTAGTCAAATCCCCAGGGATGGGATGAACACTGAAGCTTTCTTT. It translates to CASSQIPRDGMNTEAFF.

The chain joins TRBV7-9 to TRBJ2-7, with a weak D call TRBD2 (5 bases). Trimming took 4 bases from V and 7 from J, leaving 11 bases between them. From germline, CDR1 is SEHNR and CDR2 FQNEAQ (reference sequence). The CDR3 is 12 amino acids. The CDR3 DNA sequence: TGTGCCAGCAGCTCCGGGGATCCTGAGCAGTACTTC. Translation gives CASSSGDPEQYF.

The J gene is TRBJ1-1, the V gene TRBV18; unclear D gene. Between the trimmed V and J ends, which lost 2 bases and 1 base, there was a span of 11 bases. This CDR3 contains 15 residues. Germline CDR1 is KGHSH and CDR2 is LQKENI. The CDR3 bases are TGTGCCAGCTCACCATATGACGGAGAGAACACTGAAGCTTTCTTT. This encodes CASSPYDGENTEAFF.

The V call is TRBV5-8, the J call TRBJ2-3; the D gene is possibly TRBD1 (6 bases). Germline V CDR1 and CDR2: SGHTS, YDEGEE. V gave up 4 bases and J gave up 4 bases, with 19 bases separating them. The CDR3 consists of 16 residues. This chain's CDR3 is CASSGGRDLKADTQYF. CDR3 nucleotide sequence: TGTGCCAGCAGCGGGGGCCGGGACCTGAAGGCAGATACGCAGTATTTT. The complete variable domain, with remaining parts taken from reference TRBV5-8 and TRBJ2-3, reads EAGVTQSPTHLIKTRGQQATLRCSPISGHTSVYWYQQALGLGLQFLLWYDEGEERNRGNFPPRFSGRQFPNYSSELNVNALELEDSALYLCASSGGRDLKADTQYFGPGTRLTVL.

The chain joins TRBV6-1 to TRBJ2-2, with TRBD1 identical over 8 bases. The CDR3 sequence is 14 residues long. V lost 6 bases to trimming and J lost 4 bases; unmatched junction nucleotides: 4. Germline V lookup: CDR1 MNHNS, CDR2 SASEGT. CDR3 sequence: CASRDRAFTGELFF. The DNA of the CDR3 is TGTGCCAGCAGGGACAGGGCGTTCACCGGGGAGCTGTTTTTT.

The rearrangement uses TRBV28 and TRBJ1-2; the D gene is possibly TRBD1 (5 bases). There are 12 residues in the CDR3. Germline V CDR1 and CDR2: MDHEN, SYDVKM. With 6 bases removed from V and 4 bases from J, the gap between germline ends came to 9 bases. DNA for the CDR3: TGTGCCAGCAGCAGGGATATCTATGGCTACACCTTC. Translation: CASSRDIYGYTF.

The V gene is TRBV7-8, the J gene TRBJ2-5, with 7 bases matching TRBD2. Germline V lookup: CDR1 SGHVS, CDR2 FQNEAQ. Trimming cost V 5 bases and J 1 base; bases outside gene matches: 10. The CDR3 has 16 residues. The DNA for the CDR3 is TGTGCCAGCAGCCAATGGGAGGGGCCGATCCAAGAGACCCAGTACTTC. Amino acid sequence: CASSQWEGPIQETQYF.

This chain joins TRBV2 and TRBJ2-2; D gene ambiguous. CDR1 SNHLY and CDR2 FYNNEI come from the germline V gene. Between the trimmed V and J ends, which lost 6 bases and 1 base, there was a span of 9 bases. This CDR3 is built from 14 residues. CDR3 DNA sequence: TGTGCCAGCAGGGGCCTACTGAACACCGGGGAGCTGTTTTTT. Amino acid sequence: CASRGLLNTGELFF.

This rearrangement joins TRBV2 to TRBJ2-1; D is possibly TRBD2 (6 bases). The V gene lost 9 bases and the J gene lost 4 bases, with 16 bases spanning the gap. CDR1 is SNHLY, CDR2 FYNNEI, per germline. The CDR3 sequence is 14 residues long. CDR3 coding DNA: TGTGCCAGTGGTCCGGGAGAGGGGTACAATGAGCAGTTCTTC. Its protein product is CASGPGEGYNEQFF. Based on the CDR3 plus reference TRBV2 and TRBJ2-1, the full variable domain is EPEVTQTPSHQVTQMGQEVILRCVPISNHLYFYWYRQILGQKVEFLVSFYNNEISEKSEIFDDQFSVERPDGSNFTLKIRSTKLEDSAMYFCASGPGEGYNEQFFGPGTRLTVL.

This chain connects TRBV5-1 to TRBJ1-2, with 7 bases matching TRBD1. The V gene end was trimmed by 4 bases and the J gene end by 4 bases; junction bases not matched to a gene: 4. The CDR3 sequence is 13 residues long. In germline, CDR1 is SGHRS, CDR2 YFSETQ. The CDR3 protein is CASSPGQAYGYTF. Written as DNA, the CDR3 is TGCGCCAGCAGCCCCGGACAGGCCTATGGCTACACCTTC.

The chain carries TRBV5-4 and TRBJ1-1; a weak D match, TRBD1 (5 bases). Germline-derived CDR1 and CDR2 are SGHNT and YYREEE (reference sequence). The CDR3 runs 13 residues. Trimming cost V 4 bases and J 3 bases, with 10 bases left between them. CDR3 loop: CASSGQGYTEAFF. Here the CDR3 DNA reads TGTGCCAGCAGCGGGCAGGGATACACTGAAGCTTTCTTT.

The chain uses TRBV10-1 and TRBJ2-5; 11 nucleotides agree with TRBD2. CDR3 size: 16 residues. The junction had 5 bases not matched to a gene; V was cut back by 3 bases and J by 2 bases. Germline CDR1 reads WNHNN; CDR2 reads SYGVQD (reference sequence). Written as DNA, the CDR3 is TGCGCCAGCAGTGACGCCGGGACTAGCGGACAAGAGACCCAGTACTTC. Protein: CASSDAGTSGQETQYF.

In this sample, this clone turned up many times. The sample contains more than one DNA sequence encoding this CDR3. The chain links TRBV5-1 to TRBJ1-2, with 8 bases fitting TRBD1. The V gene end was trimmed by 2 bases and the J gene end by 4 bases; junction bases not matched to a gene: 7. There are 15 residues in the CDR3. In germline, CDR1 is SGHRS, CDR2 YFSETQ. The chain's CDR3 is CASSFGAGGGYGYTF. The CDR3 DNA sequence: TGCGCCAGCAGCTTTGGGGCAGGGGGCGGCTATGGCTACACCTTC.

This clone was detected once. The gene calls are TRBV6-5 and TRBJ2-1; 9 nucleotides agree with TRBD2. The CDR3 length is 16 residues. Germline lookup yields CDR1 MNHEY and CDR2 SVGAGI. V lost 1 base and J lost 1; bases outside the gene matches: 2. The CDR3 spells CASSYLAGVSYNEQFF. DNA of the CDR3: TGTGCCAGCAGTTACTTAGCGGGAGTATCCTACAATGAGCAGTTCTTC.

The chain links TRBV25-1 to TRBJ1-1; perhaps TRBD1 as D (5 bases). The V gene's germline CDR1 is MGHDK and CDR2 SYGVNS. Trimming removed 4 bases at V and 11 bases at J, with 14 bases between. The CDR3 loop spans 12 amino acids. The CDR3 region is CASSATWGEAFF. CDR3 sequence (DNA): TGTGCCAGCAGTGCCACATGGGGGGAGGCTTTCTTT.

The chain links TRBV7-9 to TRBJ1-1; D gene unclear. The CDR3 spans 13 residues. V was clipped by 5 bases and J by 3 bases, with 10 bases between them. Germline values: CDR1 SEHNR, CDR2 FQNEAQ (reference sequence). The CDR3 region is CASSPRGYTEAFF. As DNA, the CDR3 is TGTGCCAGCAGCCCCCGCGGTTACACTGAAGCTTTCTTT.

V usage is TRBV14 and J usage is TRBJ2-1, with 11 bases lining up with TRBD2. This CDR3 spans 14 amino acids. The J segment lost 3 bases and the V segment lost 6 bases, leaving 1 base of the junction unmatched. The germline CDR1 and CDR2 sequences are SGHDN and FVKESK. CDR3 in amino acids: CASRLAGDYNEQFF. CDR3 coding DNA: TGTGCCAGCAGACTAGCGGGAGACTACAATGAGCAGTTCTTC.

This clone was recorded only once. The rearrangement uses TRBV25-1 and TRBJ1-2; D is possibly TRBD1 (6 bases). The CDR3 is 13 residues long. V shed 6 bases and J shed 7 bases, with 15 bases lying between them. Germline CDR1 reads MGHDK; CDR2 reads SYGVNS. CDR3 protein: CASRDQGWFGYTF. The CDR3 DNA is TGTGCCAGCAGGGATCAGGGGTGGTTTGGCTACACCTTC.

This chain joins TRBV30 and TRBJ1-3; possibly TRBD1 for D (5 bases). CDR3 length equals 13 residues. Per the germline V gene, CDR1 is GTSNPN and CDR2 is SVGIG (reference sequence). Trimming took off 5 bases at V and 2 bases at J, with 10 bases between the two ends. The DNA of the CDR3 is TGTGCCTGGGGGGGGTTGGCTGGAAACACCATATATTTT. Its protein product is CAWGGLAGNTIYF.

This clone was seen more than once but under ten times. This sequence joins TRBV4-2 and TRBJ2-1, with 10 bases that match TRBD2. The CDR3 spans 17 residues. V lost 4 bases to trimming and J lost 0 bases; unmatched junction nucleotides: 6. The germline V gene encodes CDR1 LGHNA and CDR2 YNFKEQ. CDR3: CASSLSLAGGSYNEQFF. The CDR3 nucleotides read TGTGCCAGCAGCCTATCCTTAGCGGGGGGCTCCTACAATGAGCAGTTCTTC.

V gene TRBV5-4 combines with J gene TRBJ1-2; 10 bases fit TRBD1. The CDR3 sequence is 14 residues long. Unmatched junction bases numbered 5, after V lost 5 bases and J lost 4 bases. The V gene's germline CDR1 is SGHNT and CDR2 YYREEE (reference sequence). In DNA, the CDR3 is TGTGCCAGCAGACGGGACAGGGGTGCCTATGGCTACACCTTC. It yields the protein CASRRDRGAYGYTF.

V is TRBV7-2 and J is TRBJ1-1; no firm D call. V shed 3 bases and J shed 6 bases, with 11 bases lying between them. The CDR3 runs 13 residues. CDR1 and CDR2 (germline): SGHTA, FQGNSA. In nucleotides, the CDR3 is TGTGCCAGCAGCTTGGAGGGTCCCGCTGAAGCTTTCTTT. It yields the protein CASSLEGPAEAFF.

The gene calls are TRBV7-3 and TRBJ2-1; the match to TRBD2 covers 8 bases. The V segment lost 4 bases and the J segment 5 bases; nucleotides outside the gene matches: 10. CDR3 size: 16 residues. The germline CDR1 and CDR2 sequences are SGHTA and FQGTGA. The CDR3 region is CASSSLTSGPNNEQFF. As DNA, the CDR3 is TGTGCCAGCAGCTCTTTAACTAGCGGCCCTAACAATGAGCAGTTCTTC.

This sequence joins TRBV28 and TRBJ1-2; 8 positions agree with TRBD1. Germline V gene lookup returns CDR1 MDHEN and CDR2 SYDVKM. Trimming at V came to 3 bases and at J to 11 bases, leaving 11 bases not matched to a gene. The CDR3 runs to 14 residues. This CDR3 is CASSFLQGEAAYTF. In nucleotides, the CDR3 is TGTGCCAGCAGTTTCCTACAGGGGGAAGCTGCTTACACCTTC.

The DNA for the CDR3 is TGCGCCAGCAGCTTACCCAGGGATGAGCAGTTCTTC. Its protein is CASSLPRDEQFF. The rearrangement joins TRBV5-1 to TRBJ2-1; perhaps TRBD1 as D (5 bases). Per the germline V gene, CDR1 is SGHRS and CDR2 is YFSETQ. The ends were cut back, 2 bases at V and 8 bases at J, with 8 bases in the middle. The CDR3 has 12 amino acids.

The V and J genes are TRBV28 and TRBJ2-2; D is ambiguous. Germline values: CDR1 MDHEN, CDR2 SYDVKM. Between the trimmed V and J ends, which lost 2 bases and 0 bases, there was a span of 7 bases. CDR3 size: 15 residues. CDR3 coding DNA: TGTGCCAGCAGTTTAGAGGCCGCGAACACCGGGGAGCTGTTTTTT. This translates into CASSLEAANTGELFF.

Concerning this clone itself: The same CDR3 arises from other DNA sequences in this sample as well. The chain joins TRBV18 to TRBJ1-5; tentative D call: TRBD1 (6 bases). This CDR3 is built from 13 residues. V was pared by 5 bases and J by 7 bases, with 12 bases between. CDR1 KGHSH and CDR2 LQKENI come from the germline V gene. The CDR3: CASSLQGYQPQHF. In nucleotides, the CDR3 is TGTGCCAGCTCATTACAGGGATACCAGCCCCAGCATTTT.

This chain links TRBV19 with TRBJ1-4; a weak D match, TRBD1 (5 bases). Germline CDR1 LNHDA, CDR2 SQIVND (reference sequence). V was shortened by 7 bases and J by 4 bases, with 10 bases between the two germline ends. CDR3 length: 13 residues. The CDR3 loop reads CASIDSDNEKLFF. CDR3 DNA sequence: TGTGCCAGTATCGACAGTGATAATGAAAAACTGTTTTTT.

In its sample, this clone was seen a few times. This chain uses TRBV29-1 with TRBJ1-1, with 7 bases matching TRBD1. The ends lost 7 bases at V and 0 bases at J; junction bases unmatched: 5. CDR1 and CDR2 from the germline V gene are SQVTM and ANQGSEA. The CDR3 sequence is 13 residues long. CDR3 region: CSADRSMNTEAFF. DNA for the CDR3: TGCAGCGCGGACAGGAGCATGAACACTGAAGCTTTCTTT.

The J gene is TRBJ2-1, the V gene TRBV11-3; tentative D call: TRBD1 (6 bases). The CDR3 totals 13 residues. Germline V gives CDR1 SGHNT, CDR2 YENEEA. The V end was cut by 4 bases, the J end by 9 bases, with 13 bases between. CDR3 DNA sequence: TGTGCCAGCAGCTGGACCAGGGGCGGTGAGCAGTTCTTC. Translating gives CASSWTRGGEQFF.

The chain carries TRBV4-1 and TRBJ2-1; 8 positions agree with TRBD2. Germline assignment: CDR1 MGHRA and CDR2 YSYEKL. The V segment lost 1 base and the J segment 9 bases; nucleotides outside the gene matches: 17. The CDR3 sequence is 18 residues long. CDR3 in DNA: TGCGCCAGCAGCCAAGGGTTGTTGGAAAGCGGGAGAGTCCGTGAGCAGTTCTTC. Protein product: CASSQGLLESGRVREQFF.

The CDR3 DNA reads TGCGCCAGCAGCCCCGAAATGGATCCGGGACAGAGTAGAGGCTACACCTTC. It translates to CASSPEMDPGQSRGYTF. J is TRBJ1-2 and V is TRBV5-1, with 7 bases lining up with TRBD1. Germline V gene lookup returns CDR1 SGHRS and CDR2 YFSETQ. The CDR3 runs 17 residues. J gave up 8 bases and V 4 bases, and 20 bases lay outside the gene matches.